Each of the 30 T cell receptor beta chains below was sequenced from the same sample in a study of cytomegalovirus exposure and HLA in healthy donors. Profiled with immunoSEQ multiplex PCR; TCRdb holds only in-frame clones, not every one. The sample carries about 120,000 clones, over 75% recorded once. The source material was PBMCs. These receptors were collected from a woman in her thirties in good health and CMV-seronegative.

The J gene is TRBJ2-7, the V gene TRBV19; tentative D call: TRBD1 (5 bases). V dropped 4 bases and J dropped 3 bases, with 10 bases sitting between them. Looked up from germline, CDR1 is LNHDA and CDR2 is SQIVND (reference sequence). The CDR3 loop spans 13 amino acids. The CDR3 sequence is CASSTKTDYEQYF. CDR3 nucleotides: TGTGCCAGTAGTACAAAGACAGACTACGAGCAGTACTTC.

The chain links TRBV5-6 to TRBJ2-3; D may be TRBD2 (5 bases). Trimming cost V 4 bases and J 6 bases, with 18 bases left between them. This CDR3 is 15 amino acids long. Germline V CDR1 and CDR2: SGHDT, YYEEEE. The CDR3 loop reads CASSQGLLSADTQYF. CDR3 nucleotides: TGTGCCAGCAGCCAAGGACTCCTTTCGGCCGATACGCAGTATTTT.

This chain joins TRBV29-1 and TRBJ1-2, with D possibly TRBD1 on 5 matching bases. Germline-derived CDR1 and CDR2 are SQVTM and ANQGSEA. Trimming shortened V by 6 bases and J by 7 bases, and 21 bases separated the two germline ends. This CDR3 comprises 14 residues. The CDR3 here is CSVMAGHARSGYTF. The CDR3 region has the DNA TGCAGCGTGATGGCCGGACACGCGAGAAGTGGCTACACCTTC.

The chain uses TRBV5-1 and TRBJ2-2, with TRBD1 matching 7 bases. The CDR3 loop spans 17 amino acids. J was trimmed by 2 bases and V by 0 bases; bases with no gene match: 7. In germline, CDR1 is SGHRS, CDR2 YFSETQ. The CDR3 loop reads CASSLAPGTVNTGELFF. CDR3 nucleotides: TGCGCCAGCAGCTTGGCCCCCGGGACAGTTAACACCGGGGAGCTGTTTTTT.

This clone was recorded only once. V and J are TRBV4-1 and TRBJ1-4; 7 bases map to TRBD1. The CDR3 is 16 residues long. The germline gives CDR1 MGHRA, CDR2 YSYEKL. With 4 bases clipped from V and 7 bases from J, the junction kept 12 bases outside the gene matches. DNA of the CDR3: TGCGCCAGCAGCCCCCGGGACTTCGCAGGGGGTGAAAAACTGTTTTTT. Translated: CASSPRDFAGGEKLFF.

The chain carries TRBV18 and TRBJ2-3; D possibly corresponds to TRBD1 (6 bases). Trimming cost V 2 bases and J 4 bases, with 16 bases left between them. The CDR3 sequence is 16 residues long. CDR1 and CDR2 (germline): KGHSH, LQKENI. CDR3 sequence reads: CASSPNLQGGADTQYF. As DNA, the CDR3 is TGTGCCAGCTCACCAAACTTACAGGGTGGGGCAGATACGCAGTATTTT.

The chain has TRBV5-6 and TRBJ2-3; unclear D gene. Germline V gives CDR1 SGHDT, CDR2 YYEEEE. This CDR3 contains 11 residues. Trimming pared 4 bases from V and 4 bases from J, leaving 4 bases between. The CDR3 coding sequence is TGTGCCAGCAGCGTCGCAGATACGCAGTATTTT. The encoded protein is CASSVADTQYF.

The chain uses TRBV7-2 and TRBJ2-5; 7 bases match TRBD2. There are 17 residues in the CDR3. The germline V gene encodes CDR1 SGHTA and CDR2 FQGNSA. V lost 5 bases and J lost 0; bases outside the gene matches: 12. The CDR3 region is CASSLLGLAANQETQYF. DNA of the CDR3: TGTGCCAGCAGCCTATTAGGGCTAGCGGCAAACCAAGAGACCCAGTACTTC.

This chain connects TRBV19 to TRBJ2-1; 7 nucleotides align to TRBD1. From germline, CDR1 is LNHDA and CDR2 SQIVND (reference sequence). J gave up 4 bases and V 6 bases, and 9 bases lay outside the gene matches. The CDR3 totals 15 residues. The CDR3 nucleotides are TGTGCCAGTAGCAAGAGAGGGGGCGCTTACAATGAGCAGTTCTTC. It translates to CASSKRGGAYNEQFF.

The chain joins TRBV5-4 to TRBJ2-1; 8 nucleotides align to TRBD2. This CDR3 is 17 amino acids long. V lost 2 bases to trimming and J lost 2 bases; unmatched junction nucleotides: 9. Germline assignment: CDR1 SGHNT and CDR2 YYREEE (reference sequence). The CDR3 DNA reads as TGTGCCAGCAGCTTTCCCCCAGCGGGGGTCGCCTACAATGAGCAGTTCTTC. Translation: CASSFPPAGVAYNEQFF.

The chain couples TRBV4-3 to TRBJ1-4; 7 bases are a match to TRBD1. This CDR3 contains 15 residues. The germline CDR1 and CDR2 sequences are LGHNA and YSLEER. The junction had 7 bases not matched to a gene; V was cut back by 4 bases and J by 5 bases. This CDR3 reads CASSRVGGWNEKLFF. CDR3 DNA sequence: TGCGCCAGCAGCCGAGTAGGGGGCTGGAATGAAAAACTGTTTTTT.

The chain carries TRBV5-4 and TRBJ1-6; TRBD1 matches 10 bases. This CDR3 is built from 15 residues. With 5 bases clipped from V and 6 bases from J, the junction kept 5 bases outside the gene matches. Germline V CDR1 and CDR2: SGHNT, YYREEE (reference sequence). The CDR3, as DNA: TGTGCCAGCAGATACGGACAGGGGGGTAATTCACCCCTCCACTTT. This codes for CASRYGQGGNSPLHF.

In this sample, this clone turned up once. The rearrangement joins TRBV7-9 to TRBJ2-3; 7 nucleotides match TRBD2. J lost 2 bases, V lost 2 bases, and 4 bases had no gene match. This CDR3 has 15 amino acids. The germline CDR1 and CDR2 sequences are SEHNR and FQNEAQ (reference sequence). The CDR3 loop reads CASSLTRGVTDTQYF. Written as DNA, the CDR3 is TGTGCCAGCAGCTTAACCCGGGGGGTCACAGATACGCAGTATTTT.

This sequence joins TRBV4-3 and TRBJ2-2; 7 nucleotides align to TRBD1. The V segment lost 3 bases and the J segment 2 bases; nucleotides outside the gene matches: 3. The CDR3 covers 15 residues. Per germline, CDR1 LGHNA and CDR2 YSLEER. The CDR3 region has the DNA TGCGCCAGCAGCCATAGACAGGGAAACACCGGGGAGCTGTTTTTT. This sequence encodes CASSHRQGNTGELFF.

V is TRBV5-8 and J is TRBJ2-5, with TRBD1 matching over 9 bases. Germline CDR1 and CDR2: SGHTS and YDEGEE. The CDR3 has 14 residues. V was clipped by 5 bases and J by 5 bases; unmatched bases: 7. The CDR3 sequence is CASRARTGVETQYF. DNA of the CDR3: TGTGCCAGCAGAGCGAGGACAGGGGTGGAGACCCAGTACTTC.

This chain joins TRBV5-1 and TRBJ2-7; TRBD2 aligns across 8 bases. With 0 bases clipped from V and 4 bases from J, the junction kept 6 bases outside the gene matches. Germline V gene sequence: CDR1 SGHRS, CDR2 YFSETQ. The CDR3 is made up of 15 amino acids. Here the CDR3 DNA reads TGCGCCAGCAGCTTGGCCCCGGGGGGGCAGTACGAGCAGTACTTC. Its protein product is CASSLAPGGQYEQYF.

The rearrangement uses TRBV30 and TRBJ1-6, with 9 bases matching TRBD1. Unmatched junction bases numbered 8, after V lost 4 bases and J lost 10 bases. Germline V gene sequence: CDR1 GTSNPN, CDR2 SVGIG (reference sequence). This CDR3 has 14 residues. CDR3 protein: CAWTTGQGGSPLHF. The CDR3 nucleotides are TGTGCCTGGACTACGGGACAGGGAGGATCACCCCTCCACTTT.

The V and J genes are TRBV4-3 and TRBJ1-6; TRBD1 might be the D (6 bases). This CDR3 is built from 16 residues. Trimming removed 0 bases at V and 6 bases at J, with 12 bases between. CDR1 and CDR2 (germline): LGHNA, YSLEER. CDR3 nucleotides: TGCGCCAGCAGCCAAGATGGGGGGGGCTCTAATTCACCCCTCCACTTT. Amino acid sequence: CASSQDGGGSNSPLHF.

CDR3 in DNA: TGTGCCAGCAGCCCCGGACAGGGGATTCGTAATGAGCAGCCCCAGCATTTT. Amino acids: CASSPGQGIRNEQPQHF. The chain carries TRBV7-2 and TRBJ1-5; 9 bases are shared with TRBD1. Losses at the gene ends were 5 bases for V and 7 bases for J; bases not matched to a gene: 15. This CDR3 comprises 17 residues. Germline V gives CDR1 SGHTA, CDR2 FQGNSA.

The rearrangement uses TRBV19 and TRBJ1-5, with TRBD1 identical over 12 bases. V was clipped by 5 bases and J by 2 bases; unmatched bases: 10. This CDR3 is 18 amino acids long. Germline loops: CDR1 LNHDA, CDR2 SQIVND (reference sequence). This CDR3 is CASSGPRDRGPGNQPQHF. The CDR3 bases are TGTGCCAGTAGTGGCCCCCGGGACAGGGGGCCCGGCAATCAGCCCCAGCATTTT.

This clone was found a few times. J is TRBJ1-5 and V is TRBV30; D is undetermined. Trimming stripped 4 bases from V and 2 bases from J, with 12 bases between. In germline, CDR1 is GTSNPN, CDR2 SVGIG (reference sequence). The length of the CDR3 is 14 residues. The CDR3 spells CAWTTGQRNQPQHF. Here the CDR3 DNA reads TGTGCCTGGACCACTGGGCAGCGCAATCAGCCCCAGCATTTT.

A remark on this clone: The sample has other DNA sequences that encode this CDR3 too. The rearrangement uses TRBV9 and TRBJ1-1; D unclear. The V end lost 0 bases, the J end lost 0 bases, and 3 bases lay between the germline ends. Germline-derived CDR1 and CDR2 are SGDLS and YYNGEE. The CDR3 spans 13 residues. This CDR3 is CASSVAMNTEAFF. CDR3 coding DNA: TGTGCCAGCAGCGTAGCCATGAACACTGAAGCTTTCTTT.

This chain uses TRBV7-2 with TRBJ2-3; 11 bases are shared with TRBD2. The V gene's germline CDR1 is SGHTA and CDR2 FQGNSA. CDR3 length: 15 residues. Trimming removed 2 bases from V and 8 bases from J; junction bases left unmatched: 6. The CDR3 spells CASSLNSGGAFTQYF. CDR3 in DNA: TGTGCCAGCAGCTTAAATAGCGGGGGGGCCTTTACGCAGTATTTT.

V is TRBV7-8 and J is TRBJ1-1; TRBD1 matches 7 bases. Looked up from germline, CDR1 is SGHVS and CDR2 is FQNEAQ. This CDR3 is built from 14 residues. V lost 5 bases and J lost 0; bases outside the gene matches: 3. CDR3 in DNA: TGTGCCAGCAGCACGGGACAGCTGAACACTGAAGCTTTCTTT. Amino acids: CASSTGQLNTEAFF.

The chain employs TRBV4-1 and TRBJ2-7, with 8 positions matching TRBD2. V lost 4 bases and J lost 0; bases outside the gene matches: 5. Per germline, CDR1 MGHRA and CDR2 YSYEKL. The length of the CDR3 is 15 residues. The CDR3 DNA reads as TGCGCCAGCAGCCGAACCGGGACTAGCTCCTACGAGCAGTACTTC. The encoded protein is CASSRTGTSSYEQYF.

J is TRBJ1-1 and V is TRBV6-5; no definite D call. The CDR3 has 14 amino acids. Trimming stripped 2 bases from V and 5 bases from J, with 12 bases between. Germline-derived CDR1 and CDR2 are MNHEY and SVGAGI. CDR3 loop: CASSYVGWRTEAFF. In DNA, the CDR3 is TGTGCCAGCAGTTACGTTGGGTGGAGGACTGAAGCTTTCTTT.

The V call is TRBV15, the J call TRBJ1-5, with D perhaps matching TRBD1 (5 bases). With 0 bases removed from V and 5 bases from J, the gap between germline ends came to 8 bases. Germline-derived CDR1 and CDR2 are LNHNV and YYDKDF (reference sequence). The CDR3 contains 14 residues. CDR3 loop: CATSREGGDQPQHF. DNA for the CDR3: TGTGCCACCAGCAGAGAGGGGGGTGATCAGCCCCAGCATTTT.

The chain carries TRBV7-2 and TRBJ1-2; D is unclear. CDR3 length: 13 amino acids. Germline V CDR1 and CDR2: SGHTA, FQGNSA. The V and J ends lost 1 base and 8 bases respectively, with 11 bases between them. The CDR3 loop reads CASSLVAAEGYTF. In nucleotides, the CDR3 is TGTGCCAGCAGCTTAGTGGCGGCGGAAGGCTACACCTTC.

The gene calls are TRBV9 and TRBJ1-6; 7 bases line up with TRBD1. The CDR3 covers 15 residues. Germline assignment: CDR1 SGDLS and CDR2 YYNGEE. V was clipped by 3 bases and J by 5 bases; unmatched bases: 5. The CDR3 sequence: CASSDTGQNNSPLHF. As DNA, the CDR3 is TGTGCCAGCAGCGATACGGGACAGAATAATTCACCCCTCCACTTT.

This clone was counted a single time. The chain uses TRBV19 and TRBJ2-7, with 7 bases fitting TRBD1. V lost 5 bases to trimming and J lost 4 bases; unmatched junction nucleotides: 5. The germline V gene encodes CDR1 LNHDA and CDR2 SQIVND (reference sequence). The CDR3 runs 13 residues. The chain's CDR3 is CASSRDSNYEQYF. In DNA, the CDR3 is TGTGCCAGTAGTCGGGACAGCAATTACGAGCAGTACTTC.